This passage covers 3 T cell receptor beta chains from one sample sequenced in a study of shared clonotypes between healthy human individuals. The table came from immunoSEQ multiplex PCR; TCRdb's copy has only in-frame clones and leaves some out. The sample consists of millions of clones, around 94% of them appearing once. What was sequenced was naive CD4+ T cells sorted from blood. Subset: CD45RA+ positively selected. These receptors originate from a man younger than 30 in good health.

J is TRBJ2-2 and V is TRBV19; tentatively, D is TRBD1 (5 bases). The CDR3 has 16 amino acids. Germline values: CDR1 LNHDA, CDR2 SQIVND (reference sequence). The V end was cut by 0 bases, the J end by 5 bases, with 13 bases between. In DNA, the CDR3 is TGTGCCAGTAGTATAGATCAGTTTGGGGCGACCGGGGAGCTGTTTTTT. Protein product: CASSIDQFGATGELFF.

The rearrangement joins TRBV30 to TRBJ1-5, with 8 bases identical to TRBD1. CDR1 and CDR2 from the germline V gene are GTSNPN and SVGIG (reference sequence). The length of the CDR3 is 15 residues. With V trimmed by 0 bases and J by 3 bases, 4 bases remained unmatched. CDR3 DNA sequence: TGTGCCTGGAGTGTTCAGGGGGCAATCAATCAGCCCCAGCATTTT. It encodes CAWSVQGAINQPQHF.

CDR3 nucleotide sequence: TGTGCCAGCAGCTCTGGACGGGGCCAGGGGGAGACCCAGTACTTC. Its translation is CASSSGRGQGETQYF. The J gene is TRBJ2-5, the V gene TRBV13, with D perhaps TRBD1 (6 bases). CDR1 is PRHDT and CDR2 is FYEKMQ in the germline V gene (reference sequence). Trimming stripped 4 bases from V and 5 bases from J, with 17 bases between. This CDR3 has 15 residues. Supplemented by reference TRBV13 and TRBJ2-5, the full variable domain reads AAGVIQSPRHLIKEKRETATLKCYPIPRHDTVYWYQQGPGQDPQFLISFYEKMQSDKGSIPDRFSAQQFSDYHSELNMSSLELGDSALYFCASSSGRGQGETQYFGPGTRLLVL.